This is a list of T cell receptor beta chains from one sample in a study of T cell responses to AZD1222 COVID-19 vaccine. Data came from immunoSEQ multiplex PCR; TCRdb stores just in-frame clones and leaves some out. Of some 140,000 clones listed, roughly 90% were seen once; the top ten hold 2.5% to 3%. The source material was peripheral blood, sampled on day 0 of AZD1222 vaccination. Receptors originate from an adult in good health. The CDR3 runs from the conserved cysteine through the conserved F or W. A D gene is named only where the DNA matches it firmly. Where a row states a size, it is once, few, many or the class of an expanded clone; other rows omit it.

V	size	D	J	CDR3	DNA
TRBV19	once	-	TRBJ1-5	CASSMGGQPQHF	TGTGCCAGTAGTATGGGCGGGCAGCCCCAGCATTTT
TRBV9	once	TRBD1	TRBJ1-1	CASSGDREGTEAFF	TGTGCCAGCAGCGGGGACAGGGAGGGCACTGAAGCTTTCTTT
TRBV29-1	-	TRBD1	TRBJ1-5	CSVPCRDSQPQHF	TGCAGCGTCCCCTGCCGGGACAGTCAGCCCCAGCATTTT
TRBV10-3	once	-	TRBJ2-7	CAISEAGTEQYF	TGTGCCATCAGTGAGGCAGGAACCGAGCAGTACTTC
TRBV7-3	-	-	TRBJ1-2	CASSLSPFYGYTF	TGTGCCAGCAGCTTAAGTCCTTTCTATGGCTACACCTTC
TRBV5-1	-	-	TRBJ1-6	CASSLGGEGNSPLHF	TGCGCCAGCAGCTTGGGAGGGGAAGGGAATTCACCCCTCCACTTT
TRBV24-1	-	-	TRBJ2-5	CATSVGGETQYF	TGTGCCACCAGTGTTGGGGGAGAGACCCAGTACTTC
TRBV12-3/TRBV12-4	-	-	TRBJ2-7	CASSGPGSEQYF	TGTGCCAGCAGTGGGCCTGGGAGCGAGCAGTACTTC
TRBV11-3	once	TRBD1	TRBJ1-2	CASSLGQGQGYTF	TGTGCCAGCAGCTTAGGACAGGGTCAAGGCTACACCTTC
TRBV30	-	-	TRBJ2-2	CAWSELAKTGELFF	TGTGCCTGGAGTGAGCTAGCGAAAACCGGGGAGCTGTTTTTT
TRBV5-6	once	TRBD2	TRBJ2-7	CASSLGYAGVSYEQYF	TGTGCCAGCAGCTTGGGGTATGCGGGAGTTTCCTACGAGCAGTACTTC
TRBV5-6	-	TRBD1	TRBJ2-2	CASSFGTETGELFF	TGTGCCAGCAGCTTTGGGACAGAAACCGGGGAGCTGTTTTTT
TRBV6-2/TRBV6-3	-	-	TRBJ2-2	CASSQSSTGELFF	TGTGCCAGCAGCCAGAGTAGCACCGGGGAGCTGTTTTTT
TRBV7-2	once	-	TRBJ1-2	CASSRMSGPGGYTF	TGTGCCAGCAGCCGTATGTCGGGGCCCGGTGGCTACACCTTC
TRBV19	once	-	TRBJ1-5	CASTPGPVLNQPQHF	TGTGCCAGTACCCCCGGACCCGTCCTTAATCAGCCCCAGCATTTT
TRBV28	once	-	TRBJ1-5	CASREIGVMPQHF	TGTGCCAGCAGGGAGATTGGGGTCATGCCCCAGCATTTT
TRBV5-1	-	-	TRBJ1-2	CASSLTQGTYGYTF	TGCGCCAGCAGCTTGACCCAGGGGACCTATGGCTACACCTTC
TRBV7-9	-	-	TRBJ1-2	CASKGDGYYGYTF	TGTGCCAGCAAGGGGGACGGATACTATGGCTACACCTTC
TRBV30	-	-	TRBJ1-1	CAWEQGVYEAFF	TGTGCCTGGGAACAGGGAGTTTATGAAGCTTTCTTT
TRBV4-3	few	TRBD1	TRBJ1-4	CASSQAWGQGNEKLFF	TGCGCCAGCAGCCAAGCTTGGGGACAGGGAAATGAAAAACTGTTTTTT
TRBV5-5	-	TRBD1	TRBJ1-4	CASSPSGTGLEKLFF	TGTGCCAGCAGTCCTAGCGGGACAGGGCTTGAAAAACTGTTTTTT
TRBV27	-	-	TRBJ2-7	CASSTRDIAYEQYF	TGTGCCAGCAGTACCCGGGACATAGCCTACGAGCAGTACTTC
TRBV12-5	-	-	TRBJ2-7	CASGWDPGARSEQYF	TGTGCTAGTGGTTGGGACCCAGGGGCTCGGTCCGAGCAGTACTTC
TRBV3-1/TRBV3-2	-	-	TRBJ2-7	CASSQDYLIYEQYF	TGTGCCAGCAGCCAAGACTACCTAATCTACGAGCAGTACTTC
TRBV18	-	-	TRBJ2-1	CASSTGTGPEQFF	TGTGCCAGCTCAACAGGGACCGGCCCGGAGCAGTTCTTC
TRBV18	once	TRBD2	TRBJ2-1	CASSRSGFEQFF	TGTGCCAGCTCACGTAGCGGGTTCGAGCAGTTCTTC